This T cell receptor (beta chain) was sequenced during a study of T cell changes during pregnancy in multiple sclerosis (dated by TCRdb to between 2018 and 2021). About the investigation overall: Changes in the T cell repertoire over the course of pregnancy were examined in this study in women with multiple sclerosis.

Reading the germline V gene (reference sequence) gives CDR1 LNHDA and CDR2 SQIVND. V trim: 7 bases; J trim: 4 bases; unmatched bases: 3. Including cysteine and phenylalanine, the CDR3 has 12 amino acids. The only DNA kept is the CDR3, 36 bases in frame from the first base. To note about this clone: The target of this receptor is not known. Base quality data are lacking; no much larger clone is found one base away.

Libraries were made using the immunoSEQ multiplex PCR assay. TCRdb carries this immuneACCESS record with in-frame sequences only. Its versions omit some clonotypes, under half of them owing to an unresolved V gene in the studies checked, with the rest unexplained. Across this sample there are tens of thousands of clones, with 80% to 95% seen only once. The top ten hold about 2.3% of the sample. Sequencing used peripheral blood, obtained before pregnancy. The V and J segments used are TRBV19 and TRBJ1-2; 7 nucleotides in the junction match TRBD1. This clonotype originated in a female donor with multiple sclerosis, enrolled in a pregnancy study. The bases are TGTGCCAGTACCCGGACAGGCTATGGCTACACCTTC. This encodes CASTRTGYGYTF.